This T cell receptor (beta chain) was recorded in a study of blood T cells in healthy people across ages. Each of the donors had roughly 10 milliliters of peripheral blood drawn into EDTA-treated Vacutainer tubes. In regard to this clonotype: The antigen remains undetermined. An end of the junction does not agree with germline; a read error may underlie this.

Points from the study as a whole: Unsorted PBMCs prevented conclusive naive versus antigen-experienced comparison. Expanded clonotype changes were possibly confounded by unknown donor CMV status.

From germline, CDR1 is MNHEY and CDR2 SMNVEV (reference sequence). The CDR3 contains 15 residues. Combining a sample-barcoded 5' primer with a J-beta primer mix, a second PCR ran for about 6 to 11 cycles. TCRdb reprocessed the 5' RACE reads with MiXCR, giving one entry per CDR3 protein. Among some 1.6 million distinct CDR3 sequences listed, 30% to 35% were seen once. The sample comprised blood. The chain has TRBV27 and TRBJ2-1; the D gene could be TRBD1 or TRBD2 (5 bases each). The TCR sequence derives from a woman aged 25 to 39 in good health. The CDR3: CVSSLWGSSYNEQFF. CDR3 DNA: TGTGTCAGCAGTTTATGGGGGAGCTCCTACAATGAGCAGTTCTTC.